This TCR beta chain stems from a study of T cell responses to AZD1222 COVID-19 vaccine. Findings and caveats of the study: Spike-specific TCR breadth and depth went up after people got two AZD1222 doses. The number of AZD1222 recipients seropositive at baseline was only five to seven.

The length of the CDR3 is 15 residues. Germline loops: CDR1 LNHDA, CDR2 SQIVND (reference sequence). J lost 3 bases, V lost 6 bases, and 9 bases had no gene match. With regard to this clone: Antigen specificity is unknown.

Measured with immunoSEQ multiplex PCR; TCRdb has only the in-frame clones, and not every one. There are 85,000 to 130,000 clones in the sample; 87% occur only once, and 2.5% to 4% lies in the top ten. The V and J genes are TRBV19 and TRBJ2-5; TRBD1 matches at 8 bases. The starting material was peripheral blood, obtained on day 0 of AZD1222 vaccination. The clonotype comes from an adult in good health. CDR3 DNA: TGTGCCAGTAGCGGACAGGGAATCATGGAAGAGACCCAGTACTTC. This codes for CASSGQGIMEETQYF.